These 15 T cell receptor beta chains share one sample of origin, sequenced in a study of T cell responses to AZD1222 COVID-19 vaccine. Produced via immunoSEQ multiplex PCR; TCRdb's table is partial and in-frame only. The sample yields 150,000 or so clones, roughly 90% seen once. The specimen comprised peripheral blood, sampled on day 0 of AZD1222 vaccination. Receptor source: an adult in good health.

The genes are TRBV13 and TRBJ1-2, with no clear D. Germline CDR1 is PRHDT and CDR2 is FYEKMQ (reference sequence). Trimming left V 0 bases short and J 6 bases short, with 5 bases between. This CDR3 region has 12 residues. Here the CDR3 reads CASSLGWDGYTF. The CDR3 coding sequence is TGTGCCAGCAGCTTAGGGTGGGATGGCTACACCTTC.

The rearrangement uses TRBV14 and TRBJ1-1; weak D call: TRBD1 (5 bases). V was clipped by 3 bases and J by 6 bases, with 11 bases between them. This CDR3 has 13 amino acids. Germline CDR1 and CDR2: SGHDN and FVKESK. The CDR3 region is CASSHLPGSEAFF. In DNA, the CDR3 is TGTGCCAGCAGCCACCTGCCAGGGTCTGAAGCTTTCTTT.

The rearrangement joins TRBV27 to TRBJ2-1, with 7 bases lining up with TRBD2. The V and J ends lost 2 bases and 5 bases, in that order; junction bases with no gene match: 6. The CDR3 length is 15 residues. Germline V gene lookup returns CDR1 MNHEY and CDR2 SMNVEV (reference sequence). The CDR3 spells CASSLVAGGNNEQFF. The DNA of the CDR3 is TGTGCCAGCAGTTTAGTCGCCGGGGGGAACAATGAGCAGTTCTTC.

The genes are TRBV18 and TRBJ1-4; D possibly corresponds to TRBD1 (5 bases). In germline, CDR1 is KGHSH, CDR2 LQKENI. This CDR3 is built from 13 residues. The V gene lost 4 bases and the J gene lost 6 bases, with 9 bases spanning the gap. CDR3 DNA: TGTGCCAGCTCACGCAGGGACGATGAAAAACTGTTTTTT. Protein sequence: CASSRRDDEKLFF.

The chain is built from TRBV3-1 (or the pseudogene TRBV3-2) and TRBJ2-1; unclear D gene. Germline CDR1 is LGHDT and CDR2 is YNNKEL (reference sequence). Deletions cut 0 bases from V and 6 bases from J, with 9 bases between. The CDR3 has 14 residues. CDR3 loop: CASSQDYRANEQFF. Written as DNA, the CDR3 is TGTGCCAGCAGCCAAGATTATAGGGCCAATGAGCAGTTCTTC.

This clone came up a few times. The chain has TRBV2 and TRBJ1-5; the D gene is possibly TRBD1 (6 bases). Germline V gene lookup returns CDR1 SNHLY and CDR2 FYNNEI. This CDR3 contains 15 residues. Trimming left V 4 bases short and J 0 bases short, with 10 bases between. The CDR3 reads CASSGPGASNQPQHF. The CDR3 nucleotides are TGTGCCAGCAGTGGTCCGGGGGCTAGCAATCAGCCCCAGCATTTT.

CDR3 coding DNA: TGTGCCAGCAGCTTAAAACAGGGGGCGCAGAGAGATACGCAGTATTTT. As protein: CASSLKQGAQRDTQYF. The chain combines TRBV5-4 with TRBJ2-3, with TRBD1 matching over 9 bases. Germline-derived CDR1 and CDR2 are SGHNT and YYREEE (reference sequence). V was pared by 2 bases and J by 5 bases, with 9 bases of the junction left unmatched. This CDR3 has 16 amino acids.

The J gene is TRBJ2-7, the V gene TRBV4-3, with 11 bases aligning to TRBD2. The CDR3 is 15 amino acids. The V segment lost 1 base and the J segment 1 base; nucleotides outside the gene matches: 0. Germline CDR1 is LGHNA and CDR2 is YSLEER. The chain's CDR3 is CASSQVAGGSYEQYF. The DNA of the CDR3 is TGCGCCAGCAGCCAAGTAGCGGGAGGGTCCTACGAGCAGTACTTC.

V gene TRBV12-3 or TRBV12-4 combines with J gene TRBJ2-7, with no clear D. V lost 5 bases, J lost 4 bases, and 9 bases lay in between. The CDR3 spans 12 residues. In DNA form, the CDR3 reads TGTGCCAGCAGTCTCGGACGATACGAGCAGTACTTC. Translation gives CASSLGRYEQYF.

The rearrangement joins TRBV27 to TRBJ1-6, with D perhaps TRBD1 (6 bases). Germline CDR1 MNHEY, CDR2 SMNVEV (reference sequence). CDR3 length: 15 residues. V lost 6 bases and J lost 7, with 16 bases in between. CDR3 DNA: TGTGCCAGCAGCCTACAGGGCGTCGGCAATTCACCCCTCCACTTT. Residues: CASSLQGVGNSPLHF.

This clone has only one observation. This chain connects TRBV19 to TRBJ1-1; TRBD1 might be the D (6 bases). Germline V CDR1 and CDR2: LNHDA, SQIVND (reference sequence). With 4 bases removed from V and 7 bases from J, the gap between germline ends came to 16 bases. This CDR3 spans 14 amino acids. The CDR3 loop is CASSSRGSVYEAFF. CDR3 nucleotides: TGTGCCAGTAGTAGCAGGGGCTCTGTTTATGAAGCTTTCTTT. The full variable domain, completed using reference TRBV19 and TRBJ1-1, is DGGITQSPKYLFRKEGQNVTLSCEQNLNHDAMYWYRQDPGQGLRLIYYSQIVNDFQKGDIAEGYSVSREKKESFPLTVTSAQKNPTAFYLCASSSRGSVYEAFFGQGTRLTVV.

The chain combines TRBV9 with TRBJ1-1; D is unresolved. Germline V gives CDR1 SGDLS, CDR2 YYNGEE. V was cut by 0 bases and J by 3 bases, with 6 bases left in between. This CDR3 has 13 amino acids. CDR3 in DNA: TGTGCCAGCAGCGTAGAGGTTGACACTGAAGCTTTCTTT. Translation: CASSVEVDTEAFF. Supplemented by reference TRBV9 and TRBJ1-1, the full variable domain reads DSGVTQTPKHLITATGQRVTLRCSPRSGDLSVYWYQQSLDQGLQFLIQYYNGEERAKGNILERFSAQQFPDLHSELNLSSLELGDSALYFCASSVEVDTEAFFGQGTRLTVV.

The chain employs TRBV7-9 and TRBJ1-2; D gene uncertain. This CDR3 has 12 residues. The germline V gene has CDR1 SEHNR and CDR2 FQNEAQ (reference sequence). Trimming pared 1 base from V and 7 bases from J, leaving 7 bases between. The CDR3 here is CASSLGPSGYTF. DNA of the CDR3: TGTGCCAGCAGCTTAGGTCCTAGTGGCTACACCTTC.

The chain joins TRBV27 to TRBJ1-2, with TRBD1 identical over 8 bases. The J segment lost 7 bases and the V segment lost 5 bases, leaving 15 bases of the junction unmatched. The germline gives CDR1 MNHEY, CDR2 SMNVEV (reference sequence). This CDR3 is 16 amino acids long. CDR3 nucleotides: TGTGCCAGCAGTCCAACTCCTCGGACAGGGCGGGGTGGCTACACCTTC. This translates into CASSPTPRTGRGGYTF.

This chain links TRBV30 with TRBJ2-1; TRBD2 matches 15 bases. The length of the CDR3 is 19 residues. V lost 5 bases and J lost 6; bases outside the gene matches: 17. Germline CDR1 is GTSNPN and CDR2 is SVGIG (reference sequence). In DNA, the CDR3 is TGTGCCTGGGTCCACTCGGGACTAGCGGGAGGTTACATTTCCAATGAGCAGTTCTTC. Translating gives CAWVHSGLAGGYISNEQFF.